This TCR beta chain was obtained from a study of technical replicates of blood from a handful of donors. The germline V gene encodes CDR1 SGHKS and CDR2 YYEKEE (reference sequence). The CDR3 extends over 20 amino acids. Unmatched junction bases numbered 12, after V lost 0 bases and J lost 1 base. The assay was immunoSEQ multiplex PCR, and TCRdb's table has in-frame clones only and misses some. The table lists about 80,000 clones, less than 95% of them singletons. The chain has TRBV5-5 and TRBJ2-2, with 10 bases aligning to TRBD2. Sequenced input: T cells isolated from PBMCs. This receptor was identified in a human donor in good health. CDR3 nucleotide sequence: TGTGCCAGCAGCTTGGCCCGGCGGCTAGCGGGAGAGCGGAACACCGGGGAGCTGTTTTTT. Its protein product is CASSLARRLAGERNTGELFF.